This T cell receptor beta chain was recorded in a study of CD8+ T cells in alopecia areata. This clone was found a few times. The CDR3 is made up of 14 amino acids. Trimming took off 4 bases at V and 0 bases at J, with 11 bases between the two ends. Germline CDR1 is SQVTM and CDR2 is ANQGSEA. Sequencing relied on a cDNA template that was reverse transcribed from extracted RNA. Generated by immunoSEQ multiplex PCR, the TCRdb table keeps only in-frame clones and is missing some. The table lists some 100,000 clones, approximately 38% of them singletons. The V and J genes are TRBV29-1 and TRBJ2-3, with D possibly matching TRBD1 (7 bases). The receptor's source is a human donor with alopecia areata. Source material: CD4+ T cells sorted from blood. The CDR3 here is CSVGGTASTDTQYF. CDR3 DNA sequence: TGCAGCGTTGGCGGGACAGCTAGCACAGATACGCAGTATTTT.